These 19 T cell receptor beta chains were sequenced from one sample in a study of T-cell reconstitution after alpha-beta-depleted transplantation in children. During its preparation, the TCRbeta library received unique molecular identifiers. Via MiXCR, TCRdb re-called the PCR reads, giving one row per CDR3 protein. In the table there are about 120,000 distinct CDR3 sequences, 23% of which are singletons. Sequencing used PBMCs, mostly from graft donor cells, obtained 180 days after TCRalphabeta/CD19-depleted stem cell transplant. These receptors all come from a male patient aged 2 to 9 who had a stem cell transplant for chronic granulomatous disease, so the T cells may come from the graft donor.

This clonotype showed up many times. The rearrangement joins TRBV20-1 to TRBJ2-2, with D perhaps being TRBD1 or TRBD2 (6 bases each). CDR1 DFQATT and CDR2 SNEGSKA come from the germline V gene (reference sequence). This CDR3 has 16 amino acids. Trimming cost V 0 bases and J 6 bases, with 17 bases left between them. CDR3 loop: CSARDRGASVAGELFF. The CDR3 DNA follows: TGCAGTGCTAGAGATAGGGGGGCTAGTGTCGCCGGGGAGCTGTTTTTT.

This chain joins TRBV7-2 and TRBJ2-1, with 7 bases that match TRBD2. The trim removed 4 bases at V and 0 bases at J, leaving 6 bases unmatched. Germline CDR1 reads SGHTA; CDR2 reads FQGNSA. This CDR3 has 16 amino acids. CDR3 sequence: CASSSSGASSYNEQFF. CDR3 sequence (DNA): TGTGCCAGCAGCTCTAGCGGAGCGAGCTCCTACAATGAGCAGTTCTTC.

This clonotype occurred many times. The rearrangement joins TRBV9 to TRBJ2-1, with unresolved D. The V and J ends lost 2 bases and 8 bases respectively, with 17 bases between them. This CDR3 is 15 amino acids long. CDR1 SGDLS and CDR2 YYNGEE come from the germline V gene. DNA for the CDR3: TGTGCCAGCAGCGTTTCCGACTTCTCTTCCCATGAGCAGTTCTTC. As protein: CASSVSDFSSHEQFF.

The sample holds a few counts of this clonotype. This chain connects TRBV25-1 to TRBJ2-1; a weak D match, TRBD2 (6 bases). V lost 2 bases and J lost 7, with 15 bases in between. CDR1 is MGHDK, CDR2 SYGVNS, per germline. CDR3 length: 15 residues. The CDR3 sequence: CASSEVTRIGNEQFF. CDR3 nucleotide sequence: TGTGCCAGCAGTGAAGTGACTAGGATTGGGAATGAGCAGTTCTTC.

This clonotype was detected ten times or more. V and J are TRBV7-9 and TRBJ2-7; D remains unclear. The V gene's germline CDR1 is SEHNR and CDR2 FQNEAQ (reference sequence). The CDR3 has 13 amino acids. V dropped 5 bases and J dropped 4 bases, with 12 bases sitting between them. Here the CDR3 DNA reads TGTGCCAGCAGCCCCTCCAAGGATTACGAGCAGTACTTC. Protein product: CASSPSKDYEQYF.

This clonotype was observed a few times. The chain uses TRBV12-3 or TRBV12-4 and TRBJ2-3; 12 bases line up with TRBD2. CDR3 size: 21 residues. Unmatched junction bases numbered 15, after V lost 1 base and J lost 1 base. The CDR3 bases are TGTGCCAGCAGTTTAGGGGGGAAACTAGCGGGAGGCCCTGCTCGCACAGATACGCAGTATTTT. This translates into CASSLGGKLAGGPARTDTQYF.

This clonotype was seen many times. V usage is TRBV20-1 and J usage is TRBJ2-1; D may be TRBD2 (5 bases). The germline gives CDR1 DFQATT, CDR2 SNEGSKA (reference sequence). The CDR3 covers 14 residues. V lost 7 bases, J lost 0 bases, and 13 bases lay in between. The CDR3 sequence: CSVPAVPSYNEQFF. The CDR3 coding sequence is TGCAGTGTTCCAGCGGTCCCCTCCTACAATGAGCAGTTCTTC.

The chain's CDR3 is CASSFGGRAVYEQYF. The CDR3 DNA is TGTGCCAGCAGTTTCGGGGGACGGGCGGTCTACGAGCAGTACTTC. The chain joins TRBV12-3 or TRBV12-4 to TRBJ2-7; D is possibly TRBD2 (6 bases). Trimming stripped 3 bases from V and 3 bases from J, with 15 bases between. The CDR3 extends over 15 amino acids.

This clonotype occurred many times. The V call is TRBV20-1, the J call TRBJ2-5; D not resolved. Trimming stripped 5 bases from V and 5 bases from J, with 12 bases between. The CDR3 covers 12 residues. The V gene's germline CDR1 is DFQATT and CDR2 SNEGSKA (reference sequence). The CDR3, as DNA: TGCAGTGCTCATACCGACTGGGAGACCCAGTACTTC. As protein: CSAHTDWETQYF.

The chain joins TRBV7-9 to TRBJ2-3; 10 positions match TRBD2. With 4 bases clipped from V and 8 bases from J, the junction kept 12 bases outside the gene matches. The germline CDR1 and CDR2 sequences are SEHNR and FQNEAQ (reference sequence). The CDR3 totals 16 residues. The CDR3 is CASSSLAGEVRRTQYF. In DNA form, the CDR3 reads TGTGCCAGCAGCTCCCTAGCGGGAGAAGTTAGACGTACGCAGTATTTT.

The DNA for the CDR3 is TGTGCCAGCAGTTTATCGACAGGGGCAATTCAGTACTTC. This gives the protein CASSLSTGAIQYF. V and J are TRBV12-3 or TRBV12-4 and TRBJ2-4; 8 positions match TRBD1. The CDR3 contains 13 residues. V was clipped by 2 bases and J by 10 bases; unmatched bases: 4.

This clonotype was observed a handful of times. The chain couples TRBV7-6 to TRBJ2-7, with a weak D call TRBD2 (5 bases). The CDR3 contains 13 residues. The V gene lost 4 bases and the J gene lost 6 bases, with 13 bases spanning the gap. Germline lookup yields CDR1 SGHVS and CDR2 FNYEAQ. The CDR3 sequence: CASSSGEISEQYF. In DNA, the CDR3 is TGTGCCAGCAGCTCCGGGGAGATTAGCGAGCAGTACTTC.

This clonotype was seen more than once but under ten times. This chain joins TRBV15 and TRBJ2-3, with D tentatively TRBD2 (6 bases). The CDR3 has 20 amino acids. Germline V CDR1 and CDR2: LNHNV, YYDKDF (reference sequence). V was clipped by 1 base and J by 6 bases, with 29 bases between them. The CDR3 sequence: CATSRGVQEGLKNGRDTQYF. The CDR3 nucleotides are TGTGCCACCAGCAGAGGTGTTCAGGAGGGCCTAAAAAACGGACGGGATACGCAGTATTTT.

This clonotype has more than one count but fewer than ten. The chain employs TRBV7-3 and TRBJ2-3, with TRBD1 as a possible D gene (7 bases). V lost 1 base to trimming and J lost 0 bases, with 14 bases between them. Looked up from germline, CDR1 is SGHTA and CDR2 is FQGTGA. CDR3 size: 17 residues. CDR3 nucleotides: TGTGCCAGCAGCTTAAAGGCCAGGGGGGCTAGCACAGATACGCAGTATTTT. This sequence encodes CASSLKARGASTDTQYF.

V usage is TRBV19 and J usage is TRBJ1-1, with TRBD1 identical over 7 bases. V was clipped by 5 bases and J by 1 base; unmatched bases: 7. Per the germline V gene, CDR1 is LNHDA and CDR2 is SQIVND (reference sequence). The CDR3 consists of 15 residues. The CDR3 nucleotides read TGTGCCAGTAGTTCGTGGACAGGTGGGAACACTGAAGCTTTCTTT. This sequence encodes CASSSWTGGNTEAFF. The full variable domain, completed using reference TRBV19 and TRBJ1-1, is DGGITQSPKYLFRKEGQNVTLSCEQNLNHDAMYWYRQDPGQGLRLIYYSQIVNDFQKGDIAEGYSVSREKKESFPLTVTSAQKNPTAFYLCASSSWTGGNTEAFFGQGTRLTVV.

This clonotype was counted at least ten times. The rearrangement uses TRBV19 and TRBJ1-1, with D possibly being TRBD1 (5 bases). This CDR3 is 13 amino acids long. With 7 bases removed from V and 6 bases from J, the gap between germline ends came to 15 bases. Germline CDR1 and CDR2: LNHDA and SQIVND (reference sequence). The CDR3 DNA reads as TGTGCCAGTAAGGCAGGGTCGGGATCTGAAGCTTTCTTT. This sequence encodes CASKAGSGSEAFF.

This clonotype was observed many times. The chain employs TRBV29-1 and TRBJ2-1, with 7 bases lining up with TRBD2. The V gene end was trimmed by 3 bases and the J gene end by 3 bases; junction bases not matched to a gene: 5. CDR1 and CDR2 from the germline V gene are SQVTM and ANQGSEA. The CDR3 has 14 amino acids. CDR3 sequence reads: CSVDPSGVYNEQFF. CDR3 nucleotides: TGCAGCGTTGATCCCAGCGGGGTCTACAATGAGCAGTTCTTC.

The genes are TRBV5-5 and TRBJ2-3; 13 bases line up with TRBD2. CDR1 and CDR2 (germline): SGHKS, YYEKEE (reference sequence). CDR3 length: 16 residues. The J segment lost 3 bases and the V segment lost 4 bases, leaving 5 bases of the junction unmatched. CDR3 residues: CASSNTSGGATDTQYF. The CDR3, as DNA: TGTGCCAGCAGCAATACTAGCGGGGGGGCGACAGATACGCAGTATTTT.

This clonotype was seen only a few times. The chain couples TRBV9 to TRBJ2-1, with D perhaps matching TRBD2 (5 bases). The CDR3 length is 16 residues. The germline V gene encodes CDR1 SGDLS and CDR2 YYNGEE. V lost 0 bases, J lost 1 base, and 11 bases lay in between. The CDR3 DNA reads TGTGCCAGCAGCGTAGGGGCGGGCACATCCTACAATGAGCAGTTCTTC. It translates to CASSVGAGTSYNEQFF.